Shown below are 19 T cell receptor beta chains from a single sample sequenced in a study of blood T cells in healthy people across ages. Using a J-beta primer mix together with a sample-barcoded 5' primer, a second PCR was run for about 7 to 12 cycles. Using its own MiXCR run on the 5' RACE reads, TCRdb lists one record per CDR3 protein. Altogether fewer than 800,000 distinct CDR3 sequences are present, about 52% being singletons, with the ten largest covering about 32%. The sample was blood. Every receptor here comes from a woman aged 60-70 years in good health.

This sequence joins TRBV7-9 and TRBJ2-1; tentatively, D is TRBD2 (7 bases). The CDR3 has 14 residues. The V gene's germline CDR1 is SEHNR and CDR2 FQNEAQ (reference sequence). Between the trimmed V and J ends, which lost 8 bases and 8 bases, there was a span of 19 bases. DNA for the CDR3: TGTGCCAGCCAACGAAAACAGGGAGGGGATGAGCAGTTCTTC. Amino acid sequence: CASQRKQGGDEQFF.

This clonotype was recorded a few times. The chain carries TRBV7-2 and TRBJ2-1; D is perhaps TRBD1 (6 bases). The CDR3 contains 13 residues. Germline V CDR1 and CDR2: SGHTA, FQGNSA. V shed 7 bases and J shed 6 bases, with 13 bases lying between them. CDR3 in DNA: TGTGCCAGCATGGTACAGGGCTCCAATGAGCAGTTCTTC. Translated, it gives CASMVQGSNEQFF.

This CDR3 is CASRPLLDEAFF. The DNA for the CDR3 is TGTGCCAGCAGGCCACTGCTTGATGAAGCTTTCTTT. J is TRBJ1-1 and V is TRBV2; D not certain. The CDR3 has 12 amino acids. The V and J ends lost 6 bases and 7 bases respectively, with 12 bases between them. Per germline, CDR1 SNHLY and CDR2 FYNNEI.

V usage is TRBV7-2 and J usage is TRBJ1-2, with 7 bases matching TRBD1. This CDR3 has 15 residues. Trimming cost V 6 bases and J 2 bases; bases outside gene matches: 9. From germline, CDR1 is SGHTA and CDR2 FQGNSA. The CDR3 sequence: CASSRPRDRNYGYTF. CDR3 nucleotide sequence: TGTGCCAGCAGTCGACCCCGGGACAGAAACTATGGCTACACCTTC.

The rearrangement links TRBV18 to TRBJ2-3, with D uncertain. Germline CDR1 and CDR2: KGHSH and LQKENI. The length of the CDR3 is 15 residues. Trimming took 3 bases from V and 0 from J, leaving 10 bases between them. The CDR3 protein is CASSPLMASTDTQYF. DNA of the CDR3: TGTGCCAGCTCACCCCTGATGGCTAGCACAGATACGCAGTATTTT.

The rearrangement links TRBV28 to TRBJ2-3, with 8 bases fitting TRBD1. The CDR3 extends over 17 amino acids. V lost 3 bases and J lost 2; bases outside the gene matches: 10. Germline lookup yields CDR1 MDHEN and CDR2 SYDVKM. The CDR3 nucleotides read TGTGCCAGCAGTTTTCAGTCCGGGACAGGCATCACAGATACGCAGTATTTT. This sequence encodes CASSFQSGTGITDTQYF. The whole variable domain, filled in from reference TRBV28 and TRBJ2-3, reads DVKVTQSSRYLVKRTGEKVFLECVQDMDHENMFWYRQDPGLGLRLIYFSYDVKMKEKGDIPEGYSVSREKKERFSLILESASTNQTSMYLCASSFQSGTGITDTQYFGPGTRLTVL.

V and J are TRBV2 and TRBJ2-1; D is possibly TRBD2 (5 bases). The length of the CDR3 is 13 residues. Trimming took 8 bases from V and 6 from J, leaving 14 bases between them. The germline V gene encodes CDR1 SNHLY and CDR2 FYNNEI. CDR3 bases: TGTGCCAGCTCCTCTAACGGGGTCAATGAGCAGTTCTTC. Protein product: CASSSNGVNEQFF.

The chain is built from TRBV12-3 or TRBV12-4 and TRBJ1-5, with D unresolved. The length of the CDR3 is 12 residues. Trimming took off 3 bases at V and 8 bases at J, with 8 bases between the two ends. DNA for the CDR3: TGTGCCAGCAGTTTTCTCGGGGAGCCCCAGCATTTT. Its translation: CASSFLGEPQHF.

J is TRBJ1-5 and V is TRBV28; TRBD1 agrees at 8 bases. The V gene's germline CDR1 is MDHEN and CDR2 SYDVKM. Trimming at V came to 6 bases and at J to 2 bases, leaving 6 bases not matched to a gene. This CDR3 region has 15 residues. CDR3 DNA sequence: TGTGCCAGCAGACCAGGGGGCGCGGGCAATCAGCCCCAGCATTTT. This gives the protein CASRPGGAGNQPQHF.

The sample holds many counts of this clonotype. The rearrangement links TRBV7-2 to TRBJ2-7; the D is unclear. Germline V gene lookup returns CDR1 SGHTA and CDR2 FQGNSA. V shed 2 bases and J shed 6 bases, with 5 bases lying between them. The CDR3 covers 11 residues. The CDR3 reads CASSLTGEQYF. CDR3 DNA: TGTGCCAGCAGCTTAACGGGCGAGCAGTACTTC.

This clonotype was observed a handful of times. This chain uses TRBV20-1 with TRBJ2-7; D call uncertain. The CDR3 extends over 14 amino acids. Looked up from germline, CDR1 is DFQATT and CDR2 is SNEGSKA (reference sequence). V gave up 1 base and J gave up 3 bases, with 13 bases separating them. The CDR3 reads CSARGYPSLYEQYF. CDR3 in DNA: TGCAGTGCTAGAGGTTACCCTTCACTCTACGAGCAGTACTTC.

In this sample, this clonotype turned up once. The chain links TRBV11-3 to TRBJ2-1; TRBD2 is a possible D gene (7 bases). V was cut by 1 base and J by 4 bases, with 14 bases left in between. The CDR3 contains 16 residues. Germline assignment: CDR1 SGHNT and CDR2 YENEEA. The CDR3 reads CASSLGLGGGYNEQFF. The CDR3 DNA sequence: TGTGCCAGCAGCTTAGGTTTAGGGGGGGGTTACAATGAGCAGTTCTTC. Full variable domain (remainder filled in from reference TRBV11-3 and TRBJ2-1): EAGVVQSPRYKIIEKKQPVAFWCNPISGHNTLYWYLQNLGQGPELLIRYENEEAVDDSQLPKDRFSAERLKGVDSTLKIQPAELGDSAVYLCASSLGLGGGYNEQFFGPGTRLTVL.

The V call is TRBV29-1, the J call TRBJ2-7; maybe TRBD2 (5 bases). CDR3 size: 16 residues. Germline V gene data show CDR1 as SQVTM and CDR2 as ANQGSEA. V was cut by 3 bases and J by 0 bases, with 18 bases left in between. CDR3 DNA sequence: TGCAGCGTTGATGAGGGAGCCGAAACCGACTCCTACGAGCAGTACTTC. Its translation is CSVDEGAETDSYEQYF.

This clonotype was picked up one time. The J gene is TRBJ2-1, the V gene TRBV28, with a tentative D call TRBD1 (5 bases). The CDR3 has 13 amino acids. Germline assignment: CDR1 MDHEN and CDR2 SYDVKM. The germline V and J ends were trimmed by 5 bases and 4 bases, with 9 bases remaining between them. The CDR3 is CASSDQGYNEQFF. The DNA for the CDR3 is TGTGCCAGCAGTGACCAGGGATACAATGAGCAGTTCTTC.

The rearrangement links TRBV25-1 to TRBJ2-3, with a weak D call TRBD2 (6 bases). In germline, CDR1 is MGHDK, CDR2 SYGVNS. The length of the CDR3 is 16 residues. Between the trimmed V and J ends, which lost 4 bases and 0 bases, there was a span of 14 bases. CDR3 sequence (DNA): TGTGCCAGCAGTGCCCCTAGCGTAGCTAGCACAGATACGCAGTATTTT. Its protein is CASSAPSVASTDTQYF.

The CDR3 DNA reads TGTGCCTGGAGTGGGACTACCGAGACCCAGTACTTC. Translated, it gives CAWSGTTETQYF. The chain uses TRBV30 and TRBJ2-5; D is perhaps TRBD2 (6 bases). Trimming cost V 1 base and J 5 bases, with 8 bases left between them. Germline-derived CDR1 and CDR2 are GTSNPN and SVGIG (reference sequence). The CDR3 totals 12 residues.

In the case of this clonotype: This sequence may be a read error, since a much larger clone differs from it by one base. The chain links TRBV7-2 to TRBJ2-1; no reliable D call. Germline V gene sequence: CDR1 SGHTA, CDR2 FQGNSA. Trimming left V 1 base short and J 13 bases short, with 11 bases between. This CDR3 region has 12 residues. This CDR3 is CASSLDLQTQFF. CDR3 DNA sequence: TGTGCCAGCAGCTTAGATCTCCAGACCCAGTTCTTC.

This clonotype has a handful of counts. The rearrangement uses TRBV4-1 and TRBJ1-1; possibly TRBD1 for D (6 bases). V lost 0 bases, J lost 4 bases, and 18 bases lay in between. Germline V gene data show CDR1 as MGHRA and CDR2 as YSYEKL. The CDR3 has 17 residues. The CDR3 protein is CASSQDRGRTESTEAFF. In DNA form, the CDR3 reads TGCGCCAGCAGCCAAGATAGGGGAAGGACAGAGAGCACTGAAGCTTTCTTT.

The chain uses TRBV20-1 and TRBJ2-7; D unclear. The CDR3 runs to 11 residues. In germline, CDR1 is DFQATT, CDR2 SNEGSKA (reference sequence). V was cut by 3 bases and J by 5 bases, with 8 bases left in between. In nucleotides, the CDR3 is TGCAGTGCTAGTGTAGTCGACGAGCAGTACTTC. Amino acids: CSASVVDEQYF.